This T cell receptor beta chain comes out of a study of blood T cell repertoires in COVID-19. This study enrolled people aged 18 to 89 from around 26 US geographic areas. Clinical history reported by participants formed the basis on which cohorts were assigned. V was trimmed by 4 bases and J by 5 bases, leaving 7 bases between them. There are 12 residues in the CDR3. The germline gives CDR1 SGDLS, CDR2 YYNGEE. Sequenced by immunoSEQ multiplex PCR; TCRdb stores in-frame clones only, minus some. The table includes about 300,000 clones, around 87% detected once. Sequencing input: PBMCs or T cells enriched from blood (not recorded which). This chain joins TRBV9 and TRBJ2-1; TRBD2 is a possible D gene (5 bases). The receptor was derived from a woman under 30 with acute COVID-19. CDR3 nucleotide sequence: TGTGCCAGCAGCAAGGGAGACAATGAGCAGTTCTTC. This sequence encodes CASSKGDNEQFF.